This T cell receptor (beta chain) stems from a study of blood T cell repertoires in COVID-19. Only in-frame clones appear in the TCRdb table, and some are missing; sequencing was by immunoSEQ multiplex PCR. The repertoire holds 150,000 or so clones, with roughly 88% as singletons. The CDR3 is 10 residues long. Germline CDR1 DFQATT, CDR2 SNEGSKA (reference sequence). Trimming shortened V by 6 bases and J by 11 bases, and 13 bases separated the two germline ends. The V and J genes are TRBV20-1 and TRBJ1-1; D is ambiguous. The source is a woman under 40 with acute COVID-19. The sequencing input was PBMCs or T cells enriched from blood (not recorded which). For the CDR3, the DNA is TGCAGTGCCAGCCTTTTACAGGCTTTCTTT. Translated: CSASLLQAFF.